These 12 T cell receptor beta chains share one sample of origin, sequenced in a study of blood T cells in healthy people across ages. Then a second PCR, running about 7 to 11 cycles, was carried out with a sample-barcoded 5' primer and a J-beta primer mix. TCRdb independently ran MiXCR on the 5' RACE reads; one entry per CDR3 protein. Of about 1.8 million distinct CDR3 sequences in the sample, roughly 49% are singletons; the top ten hold roughly 2%. Sequenced: blood. Source of these receptors: a middle-aged woman in good health.

This clonotype was observed a few times. This rearrangement joins TRBV7-2 to TRBJ1-2, with 8 bases identical to TRBD1. Germline V gene sequence: CDR1 SGHTA, CDR2 FQGNSA. V trimming: 2 bases; J trimming: 2 bases; junction bases outside the gene matches: 4. This CDR3 contains 15 residues. CDR3: CASSLLGQANYGYTF. Written as DNA, the CDR3 is TGTGCCAGCAGCTTACTGGGACAGGCCAACTATGGCTACACCTTC.

This clonotype has just a few counts. The rearrangement links TRBV12-5 to TRBJ2-1; D remains ambiguous. Looked up from germline, CDR1 is LGHNT and CDR2 is FRNRAP. The CDR3 is 17 amino acids. The V end lost 0 bases, the J end lost 6 bases, and 18 bases lay between the germline ends. The CDR3 DNA sequence: TGTGCTAGTGGTTTGGTACTTAACTTTAATTCCCCCAATGAGCAGTTCTTC. As protein: CASGLVLNFNSPNEQFF.

This clonotype has only a few counts. Here the CDR3 reads CSAKPTNEKLFF. CDR3 DNA: TGCAGTGCTAAACCAACTAATGAAAAACTGTTTTTT. The V and J genes are TRBV20-1 and TRBJ1-4; D gene unclear. Germline V gives CDR1 DFQATT, CDR2 SNEGSKA (reference sequence). There are 12 residues in the CDR3. The V end was cut by 4 bases, the J end by 0 bases, with 3 bases between.

The chain joins TRBV7-6 to TRBJ2-7; 8 bases map to TRBD1. This CDR3 has 16 amino acids. In germline, CDR1 is SGHVS, CDR2 FNYEAQ. Trimming cost V 1 base and J 4 bases; bases outside gene matches: 9. CDR3 protein: CASSLESGRGLYEQYF. CDR3 DNA sequence: TGTGCCAGCAGCTTAGAATCGGGCAGGGGGCTTTACGAGCAGTACTTC.

This clonotype came up once. V and J are TRBV7-2 and TRBJ1-4; maybe TRBD1 (6 bases). The germline V gene has CDR1 SGHTA and CDR2 FQGNSA. Trimming took 6 bases from V and 3 from J, leaving 14 bases between them. This CDR3 comprises 15 residues. CDR3 in amino acids: CASRKDGTPNEKLFF. CDR3 nucleotide sequence: TGTGCCAGCAGAAAAGACGGGACACCTAATGAAAAACTGTTTTTT. The whole variable domain, remainder taken from reference TRBV7-2 and TRBJ1-4, is GAGVSQSPSNKVTEKGKDVELRCDPISGHTALYWYRQSLGQGLEFLIYFQGNSAPDKSGLPSDRFSAERTGGSVSTLTIQRTQQEDSAVYLCASRKDGTPNEKLFFGSGTQLSVL.

This clonotype occurred a few times. V usage is TRBV10-3 and J usage is TRBJ2-7, with D perhaps matching TRBD2 (5 bases). Germline CDR1 ENHRY, CDR2 SYGVKD. The germline V and J ends were trimmed by 0 bases and 4 bases, with 10 bases remaining between them. The CDR3 totals 14 residues. CDR3 loop: CAISESAGVYEQYF. As DNA, the CDR3 is TGTGCCATCAGTGAGTCCGCCGGGGTGTACGAGCAGTACTTC.

This clonotype was observed at least ten times. The gene calls are TRBV7-2 and TRBJ1-4; TRBD1 matches 8 bases. The CDR3 spans 15 residues. With 8 bases clipped from V and 5 bases from J, the junction kept 10 bases outside the gene matches. CDR1 and CDR2 from the germline V gene are SGHTA and FQGNSA. The CDR3 DNA reads TGTGCCAGCTCACCGCGGACAGGGACAAATGAAAAACTGTTTTTT. Translation gives CASSPRTGTNEKLFF.

The CDR3 region is CSAGRRLDYEQYF. The CDR3 bases are TGCAGTGCCGGACGGAGGTTGGACTACGAGCAGTACTTC. The chain employs TRBV20-1 and TRBJ2-7; D is possibly TRBD2 (5 bases). This CDR3 spans 13 amino acids. The V gene lost 6 bases and the J gene lost 3 bases, with 15 bases spanning the gap. Germline V gene data show CDR1 as DFQATT and CDR2 as SNEGSKA (reference sequence).

This clonotype was seen more than once but under ten times. The genes are TRBV28 and TRBJ2-5; D perhaps matches TRBD1 (6 bases). Deletions cut 8 bases from V and 4 bases from J, with 14 bases between. The length of the CDR3 is 13 residues. Germline V gene data show CDR1 as MDHEN and CDR2 as SYDVKM. The CDR3 loop is CASHLQGRETQYF. CDR3 sequence (DNA): TGTGCCAGCCACTTACAGGGTAGAGAGACCCAGTACTTC.

The chain recombines TRBV25-1 with TRBJ2-3; 7 bases align to TRBD1. Germline V gives CDR1 MGHDK, CDR2 SYGVNS. Trimming at V came to 2 bases and at J to 3 bases, leaving 17 bases not matched to a gene. The CDR3 contains 19 residues. As DNA, the CDR3 is TGTGCCAGCAGTGAAACAGGGGTGGGAGACAGGGAGTTGACAGATACGCAGTATTTT. The encoded protein is CASSETGVGDRELTDTQYF.

The CDR3 spells CAGDITDTQYF. CDR3 DNA sequence: TGTGCCGGGGACATCACAGATACGCAGTATTTT. The chain has TRBV6-1 and TRBJ2-3, with D possibly TRBD1 on 6 matching bases. V gave up 11 bases and J gave up 2 bases, with 8 bases separating them. Looked up from germline, CDR1 is MNHNS and CDR2 is SASEGT. The CDR3 sequence is 11 residues long.

This clonotype has just a few counts. This sequence joins TRBV7-9 and TRBJ1-1; D call uncertain. Germline V gene lookup returns CDR1 SEHNR and CDR2 FQNEAQ (reference sequence). This CDR3 comprises 15 residues. The ends were cut back, 5 bases at V and 1 base at J, with 14 bases in the middle. Here the CDR3 reads CASSPLAGKNTEAFF. The CDR3 DNA reads as TGTGCCAGCAGCCCCCTAGCGGGCAAGAACACTGAAGCTTTCTTT.